These 2 T cell receptor beta chains originate from one sample sequenced in a study of vaccination effects on CD4 cells after COVID-19. No antigen has been assigned to these receptors. ViraFEST assay sequencing came after antigen-specific CD4+ T cells were expanded with viral peptide pools. The culture ran for approximately 10 days, and then CD4+ T cells were isolated. Two doses of either BNT162b2 or mRNA-1273 were given to each participant. Profiling relied on immunoSEQ multiplex PCR, and the TCRdb table lists in-frame clones only, not all of them. The sample includes 60,000 to 90,000 clones, 70% to 90% seen only once; the top ten take approximately 1.3%. Sequences were derived from CD4+ T cells from PBMCs cultured with HCoV-229E spike peptides, sampled after COVID-19 vaccination. The source is a human donor who received a COVID-19 vaccine.

CDR3 region: CSGVRNEQFF. The CDR3 nucleotides are TGCAGCGGGGTTCGGAATGAGCAGTTCTTC. J is TRBJ2-1 and V is TRBV29-1; no clear D gene. The CDR3 totals 10 residues. Germline-derived CDR1 and CDR2 are SQVTM and ANQGSEA. V lost 7 bases to trimming and J lost 7 bases, with 8 bases between them.

The chain joins TRBV7-2 to TRBJ2-1, with D tentatively TRBD2 (7 bases). Germline CDR1 and CDR2: SGHTA and FQGNSA. The germline V and J ends were trimmed by 2 bases and 7 bases, with 15 bases remaining between them. The CDR3 runs to 15 residues. The CDR3 here is CASSLIRGASNEQFF. The CDR3 DNA follows: TGTGCCAGCAGCTTAATTCGGGGGGCCTCAAATGAGCAGTTCTTC.